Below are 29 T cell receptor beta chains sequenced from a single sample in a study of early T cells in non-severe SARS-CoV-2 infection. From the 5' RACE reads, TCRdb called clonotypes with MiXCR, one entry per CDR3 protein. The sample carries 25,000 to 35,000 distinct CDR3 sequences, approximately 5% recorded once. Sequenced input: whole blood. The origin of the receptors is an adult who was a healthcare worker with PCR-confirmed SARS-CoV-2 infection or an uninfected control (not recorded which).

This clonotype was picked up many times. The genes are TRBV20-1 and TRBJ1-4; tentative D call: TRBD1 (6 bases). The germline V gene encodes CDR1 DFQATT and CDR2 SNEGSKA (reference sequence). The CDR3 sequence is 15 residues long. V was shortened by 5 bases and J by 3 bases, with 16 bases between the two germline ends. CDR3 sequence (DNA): TGCAGTGCTCAAGCGCTCAGGGGACCTAATGAAAAACTGTTTTTT. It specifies CSAQALRGPNEKLFF.

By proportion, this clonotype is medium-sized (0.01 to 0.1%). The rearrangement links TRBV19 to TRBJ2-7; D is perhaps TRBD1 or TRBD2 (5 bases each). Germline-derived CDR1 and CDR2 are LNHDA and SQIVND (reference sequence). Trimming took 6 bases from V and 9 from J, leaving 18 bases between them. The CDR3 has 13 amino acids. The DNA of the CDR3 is TGTGCCAGTAGCCGGGACGGCACCAAGGGGCAGTACGTC. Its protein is CASSRDGTKGQYV.

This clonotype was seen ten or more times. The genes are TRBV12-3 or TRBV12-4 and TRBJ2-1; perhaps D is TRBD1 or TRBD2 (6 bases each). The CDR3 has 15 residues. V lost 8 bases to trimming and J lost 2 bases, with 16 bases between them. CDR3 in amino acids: CASSPGARAYNEQFF. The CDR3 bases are TGTGCCAGCTCCCCGGGGGCTAGAGCCTACAATGAGCAGTTCTTC.

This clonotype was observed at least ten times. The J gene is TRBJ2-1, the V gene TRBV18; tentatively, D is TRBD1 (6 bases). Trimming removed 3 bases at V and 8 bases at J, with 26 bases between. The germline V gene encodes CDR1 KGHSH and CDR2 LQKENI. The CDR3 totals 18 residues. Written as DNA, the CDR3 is TGTGCCAGCTCACCGCGTTATTTGGACAGATTAACGCAATATGAGCAGTTCTTC. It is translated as CASSPRYLDRLTQYEQFF.

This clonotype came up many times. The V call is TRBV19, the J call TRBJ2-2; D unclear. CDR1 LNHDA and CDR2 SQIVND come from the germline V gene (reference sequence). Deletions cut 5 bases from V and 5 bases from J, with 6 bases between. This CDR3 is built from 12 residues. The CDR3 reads CASSAQTGELFF. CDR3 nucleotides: TGTGCCAGTAGTGCTCAGACCGGGGAGCTGTTTTTT.

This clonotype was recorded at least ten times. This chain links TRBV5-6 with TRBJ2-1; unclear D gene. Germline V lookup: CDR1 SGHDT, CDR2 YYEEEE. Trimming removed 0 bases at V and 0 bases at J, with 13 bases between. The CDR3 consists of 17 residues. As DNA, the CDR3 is TGTGCCAGCAGCTTGGGGTTTAACACCTTCTCCTACAATGAGCAGTTCTTC. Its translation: CASSLGFNTFSYNEQFF. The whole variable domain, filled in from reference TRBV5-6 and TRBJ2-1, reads DAGVTQSPTHLIKTRGQQVTLRCSPKSGHDTVSWYQQALGQGPQFIFQYYEEEERQRGNFPDRFSGHQFPNYSSELNVNALLLGDSALYLCASSLGFNTFSYNEQFFGPGTRLTVL.

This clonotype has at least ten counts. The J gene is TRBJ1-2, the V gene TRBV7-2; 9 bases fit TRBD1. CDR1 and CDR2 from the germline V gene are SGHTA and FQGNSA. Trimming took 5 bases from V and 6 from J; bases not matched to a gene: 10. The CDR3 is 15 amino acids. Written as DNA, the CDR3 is TGTGCCAGCAGCCCAACTTACAGGGGGCGGGATGGCTACACCTTC. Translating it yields CASSPTYRGRDGYTF. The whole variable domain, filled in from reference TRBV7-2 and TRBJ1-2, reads GAGVSQSPSNKVTEKGKDVELRCDPISGHTALYWYRQSLGQGLEFLIYFQGNSAPDKSGLPSDRFSAERTGGSVSTLTIQRTQQEDSAVYLCASSPTYRGRDGYTFGSGTRLTVV.

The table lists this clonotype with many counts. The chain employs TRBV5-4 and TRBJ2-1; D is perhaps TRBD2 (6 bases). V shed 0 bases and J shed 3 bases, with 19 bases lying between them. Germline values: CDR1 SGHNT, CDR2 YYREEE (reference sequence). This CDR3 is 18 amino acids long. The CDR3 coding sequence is TGTGCCAGCAGCTTGGGGGGTGGGCAGCGGGCATTCTACAATGAGCAGTTCTTC. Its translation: CASSLGGGQRAFYNEQFF.

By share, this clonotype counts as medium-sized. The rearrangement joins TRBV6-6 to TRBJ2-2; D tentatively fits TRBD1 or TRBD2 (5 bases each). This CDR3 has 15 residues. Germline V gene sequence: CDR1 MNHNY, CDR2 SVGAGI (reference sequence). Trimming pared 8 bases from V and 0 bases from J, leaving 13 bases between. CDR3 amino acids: CASQGDWPNTGELFF. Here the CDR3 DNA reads TGTGCCAGCCAGGGAGACTGGCCGAACACCGGGGAGCTGTTTTTT.

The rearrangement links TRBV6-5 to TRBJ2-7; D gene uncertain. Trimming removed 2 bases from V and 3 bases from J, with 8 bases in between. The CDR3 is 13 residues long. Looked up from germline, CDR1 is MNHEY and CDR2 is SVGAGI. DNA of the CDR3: TGTGCCAGCAGTTACGCCAAGTACTACGAGCAGTACTTC. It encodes CASSYAKYYEQYF.

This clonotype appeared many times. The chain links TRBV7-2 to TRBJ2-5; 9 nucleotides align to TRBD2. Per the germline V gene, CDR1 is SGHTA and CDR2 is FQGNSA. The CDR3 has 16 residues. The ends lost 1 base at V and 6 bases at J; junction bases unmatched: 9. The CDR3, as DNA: TGTGCCAGCAGCTTAGGTAGCGGGAGTGGCTTGAAGACCCAGTACTTC. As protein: CASSLGSGSGLKTQYF.

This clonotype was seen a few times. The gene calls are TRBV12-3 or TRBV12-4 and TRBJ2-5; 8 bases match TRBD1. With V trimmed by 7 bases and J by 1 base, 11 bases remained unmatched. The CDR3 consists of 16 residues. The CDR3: CASILTGTGLQETQYF. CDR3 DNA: TGTGCCAGCATCCTGACCGGGACAGGCCTCCAAGAGACCCAGTACTTC.

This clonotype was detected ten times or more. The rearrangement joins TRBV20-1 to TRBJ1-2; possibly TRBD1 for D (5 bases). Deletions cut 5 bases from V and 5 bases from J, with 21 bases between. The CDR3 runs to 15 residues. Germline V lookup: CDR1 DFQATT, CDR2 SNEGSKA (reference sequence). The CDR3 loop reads CSAPPPGSIGYGYTF. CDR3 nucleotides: TGCAGTGCTCCCCCCCCAGGGAGTATAGGATATGGCTACACCTTC.

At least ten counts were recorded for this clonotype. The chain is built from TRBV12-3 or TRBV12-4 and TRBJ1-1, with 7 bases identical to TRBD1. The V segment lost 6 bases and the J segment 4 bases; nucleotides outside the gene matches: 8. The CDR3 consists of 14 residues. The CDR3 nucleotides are TGTGCCAGCAGACACCAGGGGGGGGGCACTGAAGCTTTCTTT. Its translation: CASRHQGGGTEAFF.

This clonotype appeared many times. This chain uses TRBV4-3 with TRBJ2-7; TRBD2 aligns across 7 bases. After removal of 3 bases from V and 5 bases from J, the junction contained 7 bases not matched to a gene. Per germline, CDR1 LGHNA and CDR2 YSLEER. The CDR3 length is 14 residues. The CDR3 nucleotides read TGCGCCAGCAGCCAGTCGAGCGGGGACCACGAGCAGTACGTC. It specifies CASSQSSGDHEQYV.

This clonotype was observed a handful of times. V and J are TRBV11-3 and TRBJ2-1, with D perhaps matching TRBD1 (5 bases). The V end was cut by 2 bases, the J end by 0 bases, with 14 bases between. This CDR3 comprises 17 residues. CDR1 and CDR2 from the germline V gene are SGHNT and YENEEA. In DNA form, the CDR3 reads TGTGCCAGCAGCTTACACGGGTGGGGCTACTCCTACAATGAGCAGTTCTTC. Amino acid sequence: CASSLHGWGYSYNEQFF.

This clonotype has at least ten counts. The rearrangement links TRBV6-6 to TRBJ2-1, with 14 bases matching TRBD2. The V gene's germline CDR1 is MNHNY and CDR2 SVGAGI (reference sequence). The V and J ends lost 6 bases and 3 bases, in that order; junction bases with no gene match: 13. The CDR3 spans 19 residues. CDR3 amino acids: CASRGLLGLAGEFYNEQFF. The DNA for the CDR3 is TGTGCCAGCAGGGGGCTACTGGGACTAGCGGGAGAATTCTACAATGAGCAGTTCTTC.

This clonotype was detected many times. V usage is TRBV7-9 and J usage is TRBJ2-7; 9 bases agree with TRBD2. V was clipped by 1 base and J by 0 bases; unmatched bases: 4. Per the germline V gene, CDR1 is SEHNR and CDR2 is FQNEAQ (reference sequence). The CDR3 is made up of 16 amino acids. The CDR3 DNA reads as TGTGCCAGCAGCTTAGTTGGCGGGAGGGCCTCCTACGAGCAGTACTTC. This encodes CASSLVGGRASYEQYF.

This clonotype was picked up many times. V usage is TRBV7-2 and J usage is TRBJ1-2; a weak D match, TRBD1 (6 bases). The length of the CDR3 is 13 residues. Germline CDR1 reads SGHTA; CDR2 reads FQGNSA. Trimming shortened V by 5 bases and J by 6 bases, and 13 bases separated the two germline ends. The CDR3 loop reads CASSPRGGNGYTF. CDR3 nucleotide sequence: TGTGCCAGCAGCCCCCGCGGGGGCAATGGCTACACCTTC.

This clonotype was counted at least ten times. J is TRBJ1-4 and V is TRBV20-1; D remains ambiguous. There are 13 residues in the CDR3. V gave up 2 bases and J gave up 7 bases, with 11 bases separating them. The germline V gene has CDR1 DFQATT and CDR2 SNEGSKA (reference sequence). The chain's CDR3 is CSARMGRVEKLFF. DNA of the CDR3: TGCAGTGCTAGAATGGGAAGGGTTGAAAAACTGTTTTTT.

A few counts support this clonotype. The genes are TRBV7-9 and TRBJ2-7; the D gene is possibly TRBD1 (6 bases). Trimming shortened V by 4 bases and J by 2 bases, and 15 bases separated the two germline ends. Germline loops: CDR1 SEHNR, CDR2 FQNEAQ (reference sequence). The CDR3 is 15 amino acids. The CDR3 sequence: CASSYGQWDPYEQYF. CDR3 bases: TGTGCCAGCAGCTATGGACAGTGGGACCCCTACGAGCAGTACTTC.

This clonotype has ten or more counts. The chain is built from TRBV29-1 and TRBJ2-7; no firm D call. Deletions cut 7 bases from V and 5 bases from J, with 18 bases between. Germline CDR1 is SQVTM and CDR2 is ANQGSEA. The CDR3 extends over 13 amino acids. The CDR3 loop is CSAAVVRCDEQYV. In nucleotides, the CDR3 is TGCAGCGCTGCGGTTGTGCGATGTGACGAGCAGTACGTC.

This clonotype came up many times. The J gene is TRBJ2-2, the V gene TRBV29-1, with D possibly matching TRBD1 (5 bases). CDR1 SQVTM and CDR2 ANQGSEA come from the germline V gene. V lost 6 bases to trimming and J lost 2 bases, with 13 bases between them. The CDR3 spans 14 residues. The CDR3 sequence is CSVRSTGNTGELFF. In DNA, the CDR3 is TGCAGCGTGCGTTCCACAGGAAACACCGGGGAGCTGTTTTTT.

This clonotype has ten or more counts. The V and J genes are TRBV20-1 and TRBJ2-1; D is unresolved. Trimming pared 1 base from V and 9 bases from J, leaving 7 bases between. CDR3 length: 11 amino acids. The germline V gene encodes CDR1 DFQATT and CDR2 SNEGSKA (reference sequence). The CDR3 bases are TGCAGTGCTAGAGTGTTACGTGAGCAGTTCTTC. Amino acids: CSARVLREQFF.

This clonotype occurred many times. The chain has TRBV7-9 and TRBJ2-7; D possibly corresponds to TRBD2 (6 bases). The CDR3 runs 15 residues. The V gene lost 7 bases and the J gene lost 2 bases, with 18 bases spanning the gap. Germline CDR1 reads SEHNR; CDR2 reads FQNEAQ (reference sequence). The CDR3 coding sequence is TGTGCCAGCAACACTAGGGTGGGGGGACCCTACGAGCAGTACGTC. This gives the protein CASNTRVGGPYEQYV.

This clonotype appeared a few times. The CDR3 loop is CASSAMGQIQNNEQFF. Written as DNA, the CDR3 is TGTGCCAGCAGCGCAATGGGACAGATACAAAACAATGAGCAGTTCTTC. The V call is TRBV21-1, the J call TRBJ2-1; TRBD1, the D gene given by the table, was not confirmed from the DNA. TRBV21-1 is a documented pseudogene. CDR3 length: 16 amino acids.

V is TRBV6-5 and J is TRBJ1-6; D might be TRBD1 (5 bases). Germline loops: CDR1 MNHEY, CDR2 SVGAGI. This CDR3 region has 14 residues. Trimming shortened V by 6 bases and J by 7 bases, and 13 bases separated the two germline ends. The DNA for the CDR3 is TGTGCCAGCAGACGACAGCCTAGAAATTCACCCCTCCACTTT. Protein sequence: CASRRQPRNSPLHF.

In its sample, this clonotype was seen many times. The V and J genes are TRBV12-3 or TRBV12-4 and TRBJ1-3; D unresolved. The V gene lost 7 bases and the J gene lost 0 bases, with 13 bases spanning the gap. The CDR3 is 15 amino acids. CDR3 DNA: TGTGCCAGCAACCCACGGAGAGCCTCTGGAAACACCATATATTTT. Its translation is CASNPRRASGNTIYF.

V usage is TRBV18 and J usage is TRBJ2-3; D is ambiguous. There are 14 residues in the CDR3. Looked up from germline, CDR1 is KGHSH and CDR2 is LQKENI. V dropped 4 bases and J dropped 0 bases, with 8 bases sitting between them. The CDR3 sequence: CASSQGISTDTQYF. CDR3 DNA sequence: TGTGCCAGCTCACAGGGTATTAGCACAGATACGCAGTATTTT.